This T cell receptor (beta chain) was obtained from a study of chemoradiotherapy in HPV16-positive cancers (dated by TCRdb to between 2021 and 2024). About the investigation overall: Functional T-cell assays on cells from two HPV16-positive patients defined candidate HPV-specific T-cell clones and common TCR motifs. Whether T-cell immunity against the HPV oncoproteins E6 and E7 changes during chemoradiotherapy and whether survival is affected by this immunity were examined in the study. Next, the candidate HPV-specific TCRs and motifs were followed in TCR repertoires from about 90 patients with HPV-related cancers. The investigation overall reported the following: In HPV16-positive patients, expansion of HPV-responsive T cells during chemoradiotherapy was found to be associated with improved recurrence-free survival. The functional definition of HPV-specific T cells came from only a couple of HPV16-positive patients, and the survival association was reported for HPV16-positive patients. Expansion of candidate HPV-specific clones and E7-related TCR motifs was observed in the tumor microenvironment during treatment, whereas no such expansion was observed for non-HPV-specific T cells.

About this clone itself: The antigen this receptor binds is unknown. No per-base quality is available; no much larger clone lies one base away.

V ends up 4 bases short and J 5 bases short, with an unmatched junction base count of 5. CDR1 is given as SGHTA and CDR2 as FQGNSA, both from the germline V gene. The CDR3 covers 15 residues, taking in both the cysteine and the phenylalanine. The entry retains the CDR3 DNA only, 45 bases that are in frame from base 1. Repertoires were sampled repeatedly over the course of chemoradiotherapy so that clonal expansion in the tumor microenvironment could be followed. The receptor library was made with the immunoSEQ multiplex PCR assay. TCRdb re-hosts the immuneACCESS table, in-frame sequences only. Its copies lack some clones; in the studies checked, an unresolved V gene accounts for under half of them, and the cause for the rest is not known. This sample holds about 2,000 clones; about 82% were observed only once. The ten largest clones take up 9.5% to 10% of the sample.

This sequence was found in a human donor with HPV-associated anogenital cancer. The chain links TRBV7-2 with TRBJ2-5, with 12 bases in between that match TRBD1. The material was tumor tissue, obtained from a patient who underwent chemoradiotherapy. In nucleotides, the sequence is TGTGCCAGCAGCTCGGGACAGGGGGCTTGGGAGACCCAGTACTTC. It translates to CASSSGQGAWETQYF.